This T cell receptor (beta chain) was obtained from a study of blood T cell repertoires in COVID-19. About the research overall: Sources were T cells, B-cell-depleted T cells, or PBMCs; the material itself was cDNA or gDNA.

This CDR3 spans 15 amino acids. The V end lost 1 base, the J end lost 11 bases, and 15 bases lay between the germline ends. Germline loops: CDR1 LGHDT, CDR2 YNNKEL (reference sequence). The cohort comprised adults aged roughly 18 to 100 years residing in under 25 US areas. How the authors handled the data: Reference gene primers were amplified, and this amplification served to estimate nucleated cell counts. Profiling relied on immunoSEQ multiplex PCR, and the TCRdb table lists in-frame clones only, not all of them. Clone size and the V and J calls come from that table; the DNA yielded D and trimming. The table shows hundreds of thousands of clones, with about 90% occurring only once.

The specimen sequenced was PBMCs or T cells enriched from blood (not recorded which). This clonotype was sampled from a woman in her forties or fifties in a cohort exposed to, infected with or recovered from COVID-19 (not recorded which). This chain uses TRBV3-1 (or the pseudogene TRBV3-2) with TRBJ1-6; no clear D gene. The CDR3 DNA reads TGTGCCAGCAGCCAAGCACGGGGAAGGGTCGCACCCCTCCACTTT. It yields the protein CASSQARGRVAPLHF.